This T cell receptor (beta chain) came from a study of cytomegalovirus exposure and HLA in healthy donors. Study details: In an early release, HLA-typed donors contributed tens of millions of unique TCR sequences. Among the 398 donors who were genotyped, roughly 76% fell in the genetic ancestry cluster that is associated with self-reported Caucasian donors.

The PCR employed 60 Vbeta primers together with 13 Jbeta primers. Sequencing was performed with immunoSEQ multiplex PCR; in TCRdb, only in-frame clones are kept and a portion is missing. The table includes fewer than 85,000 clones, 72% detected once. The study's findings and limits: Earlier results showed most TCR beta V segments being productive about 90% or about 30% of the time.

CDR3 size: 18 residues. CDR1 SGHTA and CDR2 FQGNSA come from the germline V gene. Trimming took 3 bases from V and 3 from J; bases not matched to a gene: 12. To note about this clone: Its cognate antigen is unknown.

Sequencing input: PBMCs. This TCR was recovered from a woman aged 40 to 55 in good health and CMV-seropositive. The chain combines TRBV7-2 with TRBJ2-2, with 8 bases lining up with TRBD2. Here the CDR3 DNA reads TGTGCCAGCAGCTTCTCTCCAAATGCGGGGGGCTACACCGGGGAGCTGTTTTTT. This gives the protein CASSFSPNAGGYTGELFF.